What follows are 32 T cell receptor beta chains derived from one specimen sequenced in a study of cytomegalovirus exposure and HLA in healthy donors. The PCR made use of 60 Vbeta and 13 Jbeta primers. Here immunoSEQ multiplex PCR was the method, and the copy in TCRdb shows in-frame clones only, minus some. This sample's clone table lists about 88,000 clones. Sequencing was done on a sample of PBMCs. These TCRs come from a girl between 5 and 17 years old in good health and CMV-seropositive.

The chain employs TRBV6-1 and TRBJ1-6; 10 bases fit TRBD1. Germline loops: CDR1 MNHNS, CDR2 SASEGT. The CDR3 sequence is 17 residues long. V trimming: 4 bases; J trimming: 4 bases; junction bases outside the gene matches: 7. CDR3 DNA sequence: TGTGCCAGCAGTGTCGGGGGGACAGGGGCTTATAATTCACCCCTCCACTTT. Residues: CASSVGGTGAYNSPLHF.

The genes are TRBV28 and TRBJ1-6, with 9 bases matching TRBD1. This CDR3 is 15 amino acids long. Germline trimming cut 2 bases from V and 9 bases from J; bases unmatched to any gene: 5. The germline gives CDR1 MDHEN, CDR2 SYDVKM. CDR3 nucleotides: TGTGCCAGCAGTTTAAGGGGACAGGGCGCTTCACCCCTCCACTTT. Translating gives CASSLRGQGASPLHF.

The chain has TRBV7-9 and TRBJ1-1; D is uncertain. Germline CDR1 and CDR2: SEHNR and FQNEAQ (reference sequence). Between the trimmed V and J ends, which lost 2 bases and 4 bases, there was a span of 17 bases. This CDR3 is built from 16 residues. CDR3 in amino acids: CASSLNSWEGSTEAFF. The DNA for the CDR3 is TGTGCCAGCAGCTTAAATTCGTGGGAGGGAAGCACTGAAGCTTTCTTT.

The chain recombines TRBV27 with TRBJ1-6, with 7 nucleotides matching TRBD1. The CDR3 spans 15 residues. In germline, CDR1 is MNHEY, CDR2 SMNVEV (reference sequence). Unmatched junction bases numbered 4, after V lost 6 bases and J lost 2 bases. Here the CDR3 reads CASSDRVTYNSPLHF. In nucleotides, the CDR3 is TGTGCCAGCAGCGACAGGGTCACCTATAATTCACCCCTCCACTTT.

The genes are TRBV10-3 and TRBJ1-1, with D hard to call. Germline V gives CDR1 ENHRY, CDR2 SYGVKD. This CDR3 is 14 amino acids long. Trimming took 7 bases from V and 4 from J, leaving 16 bases between them. The CDR3 region is CAIKGPAEGTEAFF. The CDR3, as DNA: TGTGCCATCAAGGGTCCGGCCGAGGGCACTGAAGCTTTCTTT.

V usage is TRBV7-2 and J usage is TRBJ2-5; weak D call: TRBD1 (5 bases). From germline, CDR1 is SGHTA and CDR2 FQGNSA. The CDR3 totals 15 residues. The V end was cut by 0 bases, the J end by 5 bases, with 13 bases between. CDR3 DNA sequence: TGTGCCAGCAGCTTAGCGATGGTAGGGGTGGAGACCCAGTACTTC. Its protein product is CASSLAMVGVETQYF.

This chain links TRBV5-1 with TRBJ2-3, with D possibly TRBD2 on 6 matching bases. Trimming left V 5 bases short and J 2 bases short, with 15 bases between. CDR1 and CDR2 (germline): SGHRS, YFSETQ. The CDR3 has 15 residues. The CDR3 sequence: CASRTGLGDTDTQYF. In DNA form, the CDR3 reads TGCGCCAGCAGGACGGGACTGGGGGACACAGATACGCAGTATTTT.

The rearrangement uses TRBV7-3 and TRBJ2-3; 7 nucleotides align to TRBD1. The V gene's germline CDR1 is SGHTA and CDR2 FQGTGA. The V and J ends lost 2 bases and 0 bases, in that order; junction bases with no gene match: 2. CDR3 size: 15 residues. The CDR3 nucleotides are TGTGCCAGCAGCTTATGGGGACAGAGCACAGATACGCAGTATTTT. Translating it yields CASSLWGQSTDTQYF.

As to this clone: The junction shows a germline mismatch at one end, possibly a read error. The CDR3 nucleotides read TGCAGCGTTCTGTTTTATCTGCAGGGGGAAGCGGAATTCGTAGAGAACCAGTACTTC. It is translated as CSVLFYLQGEAEFVENQYF. This chain connects TRBV29-1 to TRBJ2-5; TRBD1 matches at 7 bases. The CDR3 consists of 19 residues. CDR1 is SQVTM and CDR2 is ANQGSEA in the germline V gene.

The genes are TRBV6-1 and TRBJ1-2, with unresolved D. Per the germline V gene, CDR1 is MNHNS and CDR2 is SASEGT. V was pared by 6 bases and J by 4 bases, with 12 bases between. The CDR3 loop spans 13 amino acids. CDR3 in amino acids: CASRINKIYGYTF. For the CDR3, the DNA is TGTGCCAGCAGGATCAACAAGATCTATGGCTACACCTTC.

Details on this clone: The junction shows a germline mismatch at one end, possibly a read error. The chain carries TRBV4-3 and TRBJ2-7; 10 nucleotides align to TRBD1. Germline V gene lookup returns CDR1 LGHNA and CDR2 YSLEER. The length of the CDR3 is 14 residues. CDR3: CASSQDIGTGDLSF. The CDR3, as DNA: TGCGCCAGCAGCCAAGATATCGGGACAGGGGACTTGAGCTTC.

The J gene is TRBJ2-5, the V gene TRBV6-1; 12 bases align to TRBD2. CDR1 and CDR2 from the germline V gene are MNHNS and SASEGT. V was clipped by 6 bases and J by 5 bases; unmatched bases: 7. The CDR3 runs to 15 residues. CDR3 bases: TGTGCCAGCAGGACGACTAGCGGGGGCCTGGAGACCCAGTACTTC. Its protein is CASRTTSGGLETQYF.

The chain joins TRBV11-2 to TRBJ1-2; D may be TRBD1 (6 bases). V shed 3 bases and J shed 5 bases, with 16 bases lying between them. CDR1 is SGHAT, CDR2 FQNNGV, per germline. The CDR3 is 15 amino acids. CDR3 sequence (DNA): TGTGCCAGCAGCTTGGCCGGACAGATCGGATATGGCTACACCTTC. Translated: CASSLAGQIGYGYTF.

The chain is built from TRBV23-1 and TRBJ1-1; D ambiguous. TRBV23-1 is assigned to the ORF class and has an uncertain function. The CDR3 consists of 12 residues. Between the trimmed V and J ends, which lost 8 bases and 11 bases, there was a span of 18 bases. The CDR3 loop is CASFFLARQAFF. CDR3 in DNA: TGCGCCAGCTTCTTCTTAGCCCGCCAGGCTTTCTTT.

The CDR3 nucleotides are TGCAGCGTAGGCGGGACGTTTGAGCAGTACGTC. It translates to CSVGGTFEQYV. The chain recombines TRBV29-1 with TRBJ2-7, with D possibly TRBD2 on 6 matching bases. This CDR3 is built from 11 residues. Germline V gene sequence: CDR1 SQVTM, CDR2 ANQGSEA. V was cut by 6 bases and J by 7 bases, with 13 bases left in between.

The chain links TRBV9 to TRBJ2-3, with 12 nucleotides matching TRBD2. This CDR3 has 16 residues. CDR1 SGDLS and CDR2 YYNGEE come from the germline V gene. Unmatched junction bases numbered 6, after V lost 4 bases and J lost 3 bases. CDR3 coding DNA: TGTGCCAGCAGCACCAAGACTAGCGGGGGAACAGATACGCAGTATTTT. Encoded protein: CASSTKTSGGTDTQYF.

In regard to this clone: One junction end disagrees with the germline gene, perhaps due to a read error. This chain connects TRBV18 to TRBJ2-1; no definite D call. There are 15 residues in the CDR3. Germline V gene sequence: CDR1 KGHSH, CDR2 LQKENI. CDR3 DNA sequence: TGTGCCAGCTCACCTGTCGTTAGCTCCGACAATGAGCAGTTCTTC. Amino acid sequence: CASSPVVSSDNEQFF.

The chain employs TRBV5-1 and TRBJ2-3, with 9 bases fitting TRBD1. The CDR3 contains 17 residues. Germline assignment: CDR1 SGHRS and CDR2 YFSETQ. J was trimmed by 6 bases and V by 0 bases; bases with no gene match: 11. DNA of the CDR3: TGCGCCAGCAGCTTGGACTATGGGACAGGGACGGCCGATACGCAGTATTTT. Translated, it gives CASSLDYGTGTADTQYF.

The gene calls are TRBV6-1 and TRBJ2-7; possible D gene TRBD1, 8 bases. V lost 0 bases and J 8 bases, leaving 23 bases between the germline ends. Germline V CDR1 and CDR2: MNHNS, SASEGT. The CDR3 is made up of 17 amino acids. As DNA, the CDR3 is TGTGCCAGCAGTGAAGCGCGTCCCGGTACAGGGGGGGTACAGCAGTACGTC. Its translation: CASSEARPGTGGVQQYV.

V and J are TRBV15 and TRBJ1-2; D unresolved. The CDR3 consists of 14 residues. V lost 0 bases, J lost 1 base, and 6 bases lay in between. Germline V gene sequence: CDR1 LNHNV, CDR2 YYDKDF (reference sequence). The DNA of the CDR3 is TGTGCCACCAGCAGAGAGGGCCTTAACTATGGCTACACCTTC. Translation gives CATSREGLNYGYTF.

The chain links TRBV6-1 to TRBJ1-1, with D unresolved. V was cut by 4 bases and J by 5 bases, with 14 bases left in between. The germline V gene has CDR1 MNHNS and CDR2 SASEGT. This CDR3 has 14 amino acids. The CDR3 loop reads CASSGEPPGTEAFF. As DNA, the CDR3 is TGTGCCAGCAGTGGAGAGCCCCCCGGGACTGAAGCTTTCTTT.

CDR3 DNA: TGTGCCAGCAGCTTAGGCTCCGGGGGTTCAACGCAGTATTTT. Protein sequence: CASSLGSGGSTQYF. This chain uses TRBV7-9 with TRBJ2-3; a weak D match, TRBD2 (6 bases). V was pared by 1 base and J by 9 bases, with 14 bases between. Germline CDR1 reads SEHNR; CDR2 reads FQNEAQ (reference sequence). CDR3 size: 14 residues.

By frequency, this clone registers medium-sized. The V call is TRBV6-4, the J call TRBJ2-1; the D gene is possibly TRBD1 (5 bases). This CDR3 region has 13 residues. V gave up 5 bases and J gave up 3 bases, with 8 bases separating them. The germline V gene has CDR1 MRHNA and CDR2 SNTAGT. The CDR3 coding sequence is TGTGCCAGCAGTCATGACAGCTACAATGAGCAGTTCTTC. Translating gives CASSHDSYNEQFF.

The J gene is TRBJ1-1, the V gene TRBV15; a possible D gene is TRBD1 (6 bases). Trimming pared 5 bases from V and 5 bases from J, leaving 18 bases between. The CDR3 length is 15 residues. Germline values: CDR1 LNHNV, CDR2 YYDKDF (reference sequence). The CDR3 sequence: CATSPGGRSRTEAFF. CDR3 bases: TGTGCCACCAGCCCGGGGGGCCGTTCGAGGACTGAAGCTTTCTTT.

The V call is TRBV29-1, the J call TRBJ2-7; 9 bases are a match to TRBD2. Germline V gives CDR1 SQVTM, CDR2 ANQGSEA. This CDR3 comprises 15 residues. Trimming cost V 4 bases and J 4 bases; bases outside gene matches: 11. The CDR3 region is CSVGQWRGGLYEQYF. The CDR3 DNA reads TGCAGCGTTGGACAGTGGCGGGGGGGGCTTTACGAGCAGTACTTC.

This sequence joins TRBV29-1 and TRBJ2-1, with D possibly matching TRBD1 (5 bases). In germline, CDR1 is SQVTM, CDR2 ANQGSEA. Deletions cut 6 bases from V and 6 bases from J, with 12 bases between. This CDR3 has 12 amino acids. Here the CDR3 DNA reads TGCAGCGTGGGGCTGGTAGGCAATGAGCAGTTCTTC. Translation gives CSVGLVGNEQFF.

The rearrangement joins TRBV4-3 to TRBJ1-2; D gene unclear. Trimming took off 1 base at V and 5 bases at J, with 14 bases between the two ends. The CDR3 loop spans 15 amino acids. Germline CDR1 and CDR2: LGHNA and YSLEER. This CDR3 is CASSQGVRSGYGYTF. Here the CDR3 DNA reads TGCGCCAGCAGCCAAGGGGTCCGGTCGGGGTATGGCTACACCTTC.

The V gene is TRBV27, the J gene TRBJ1-4, with TRBD1 matching 7 bases. CDR3 length equals 16 residues. The germline CDR1 and CDR2 sequences are MNHEY and SMNVEV (reference sequence). V lost 3 bases to trimming and J lost 6 bases; unmatched junction nucleotides: 10. CDR3 DNA: TGTGCCAGCAGTTTCGCCGGACAGGCCGAAGATGAAAAACTGTTTTTT. Translation: CASSFAGQAEDEKLFF.

V gene TRBV6-6 combines with J gene TRBJ2-3; possible D gene TRBD2, 6 bases. CDR1 and CDR2 (germline): MNHNY, SVGAGI (reference sequence). Trimming took 4 bases from V and 0 from J, leaving 11 bases between them. This CDR3 comprises 15 residues. The CDR3 region has the DNA TGTGCCAGCAGTTGGGCGGGGAGTAGCACAGATACGCAGTATTTT. Protein: CASSWAGSSTDTQYF.

The V and J genes are TRBV28 and TRBJ1-6; weak D call: TRBD1 (6 bases). CDR1 is MDHEN, CDR2 SYDVKM, per germline. V lost 6 bases and J 8 bases, leaving 20 bases between the germline ends. This CDR3 has 16 residues. The DNA for the CDR3 is TGTGCCAGCAGGGAGTGGGGGGGCGGGAAAGATTCACCCCTCCACTTT. Protein sequence: CASREWGGGKDSPLHF.

The chain employs TRBV7-4 and TRBJ1-4, with TRBD1 as a possible D gene (5 bases). Trimming stripped 5 bases from V and 5 bases from J, with 9 bases between. The V gene's germline CDR1 is SGHVT and CDR2 SQSDAQ. The CDR3 is 13 amino acids. The CDR3 coding sequence is TGTGCCAGCAGCCCTCGACAGAATGAAAAACTGTTTTTT. Translation gives CASSPRQNEKLFF.

The chain is built from TRBV4-2 and TRBJ2-3, with 14 bases identical to TRBD2. Germline V gene lookup returns CDR1 LGHNA and CDR2 YNFKEQ. V was pared by 0 bases and J by 4 bases, with 0 bases of the junction left unmatched. The CDR3 is made up of 16 amino acids. CDR3 DNA: TGTGCCAGCAGCCAAGAGACTAGCGGGGGGGCAGATACGCAGTATTTT. Its translation is CASSQETSGGADTQYF.